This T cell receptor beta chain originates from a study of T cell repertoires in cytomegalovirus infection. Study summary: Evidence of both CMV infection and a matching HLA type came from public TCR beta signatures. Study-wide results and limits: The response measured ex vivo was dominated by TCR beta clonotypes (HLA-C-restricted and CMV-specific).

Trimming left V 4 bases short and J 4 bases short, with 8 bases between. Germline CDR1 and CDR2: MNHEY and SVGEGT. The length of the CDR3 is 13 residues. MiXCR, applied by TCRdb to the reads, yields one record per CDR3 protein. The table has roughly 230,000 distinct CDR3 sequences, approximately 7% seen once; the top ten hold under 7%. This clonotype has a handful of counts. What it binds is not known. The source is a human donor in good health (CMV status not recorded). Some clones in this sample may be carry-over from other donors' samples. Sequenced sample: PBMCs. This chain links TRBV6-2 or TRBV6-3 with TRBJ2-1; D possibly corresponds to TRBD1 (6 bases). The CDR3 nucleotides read TGTGCCAGCAGTTGGGACATATACAATGAGCAGTTCTTC. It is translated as CASSWDIYNEQFF.